The 23 T cell receptor beta chains given below trace back to one sample, sequenced in a study of shared clonotypes between healthy human individuals. Method: immunoSEQ multiplex PCR; TCRdb's copy keeps in-frame clones and lacks some. The sample contains approximately 710,000 clones, 90% of which appear only once. The material sequenced was memory CD8+ T cells from PBMCs. Subset defined: CD45RO+ cells pooled with CCR7-negative TemRA cells. Source of these receptors: a man aged 18 to 30 in good health. Some clones in this sample may be carry-over from other donors' samples.

The rearrangement joins TRBV28 to TRBJ2-7, with 12 bases that match TRBD2. The CDR3 runs 18 residues. J lost 4 bases, V lost 2 bases, and 12 bases had no gene match. The V gene's germline CDR1 is MDHEN and CDR2 SYDVKM. CDR3 in DNA: TGTGCCAGCAGTTTAGGGCTAGCGGGAGGGCTAGGGGAGTACGAGCAGTACTTC. Its protein is CASSLGLAGGLGEYEQYF. Based on the CDR3 plus reference TRBV28 and TRBJ2-7, the full variable domain is DVKVTQSSRYLVKRTGEKVFLECVQDMDHENMFWYRQDPGLGLRLIYFSYDVKMKEKGDIPEGYSVSREKKERFSLILESASTNQTSMYLCASSLGLAGGLGEYEQYFGPGTRLTVT.

The chain employs TRBV27 and TRBJ1-1, with 12 bases identical to TRBD1. There are 15 residues in the CDR3. Germline V CDR1 and CDR2: MNHEY, SMNVEV (reference sequence). The V segment lost 2 bases and the J segment 6 bases; nucleotides outside the gene matches: 4. CDR3 residues: CASSLGTGGWAEAFF. The CDR3 coding sequence is TGTGCCAGCAGTTTAGGGACAGGGGGCTGGGCTGAAGCTTTCTTT.

The chain combines TRBV5-1 with TRBJ2-3; TRBD1 agrees at 7 bases. This CDR3 is 15 amino acids long. V shed 0 bases, J shed 1 base, and the junction held 2 bases outside the gene matches. Per the germline V gene, CDR1 is SGHRS and CDR2 is YFSETQ. CDR3 in amino acids: CASSLEGQGTDTQYF. DNA for the CDR3: TGCGCCAGCAGCTTGGAAGGACAGGGCACAGATACGCAGTATTTT.

V gene TRBV28 combines with J gene TRBJ2-7, with D perhaps matching TRBD2 (7 bases). This CDR3 has 14 amino acids. From germline, CDR1 is MDHEN and CDR2 SYDVKM. V was cut by 7 bases and J by 5 bases, with 18 bases left in between. The DNA for the CDR3 is TGTGCCAGCAAAGTAGGGGGGGCCGATCACGAGCAGTACTTC. It is translated as CASKVGGADHEQYF.

The chain is built from TRBV5-1 and TRBJ2-7; possibly TRBD2 for D (6 bases). Germline V gives CDR1 SGHRS, CDR2 YFSETQ. Between the trimmed V and J ends, which lost 4 bases and 1 base, there was a span of 15 bases. This CDR3 region has 15 residues. This CDR3 is CASSPAGLSSYEQYF. Written as DNA, the CDR3 is TGCGCCAGCAGCCCGGCGGGGCTTTCGTCCTACGAGCAGTACTTC.

This chain joins TRBV29-1 and TRBJ1-2; D is unresolved. CDR1 SQVTM and CDR2 ANQGSEA come from the germline V gene. Trimming left V 1 base short and J 0 bases short, with 9 bases between. The CDR3 loop spans 14 amino acids. In nucleotides, the CDR3 is TGCAGCGTTGAAGGGTATTCCCCTAACTATGGCTACACCTTC. Its protein is CSVEGYSPNYGYTF.

CDR3 residues: CASSVVGRLAGGPFNEQFF. In DNA form, the CDR3 reads TGTGCCAGCAGCGTAGTCGGGAGACTAGCGGGAGGGCCGTTCAATGAGCAGTTCTTC. This chain links TRBV9 with TRBJ2-1; 14 nucleotides line up with TRBD2. The CDR3 loop spans 19 amino acids. V lost 0 bases to trimming and J lost 6 bases; unmatched junction nucleotides: 11. CDR1 SGDLS and CDR2 YYNGEE come from the germline V gene.

This clone was observed a few times. The sample holds other DNA sequences that translate to the same CDR3. V usage is TRBV14 and J usage is TRBJ1-1, with unresolved D. CDR3 length equals 13 residues. Trimming removed 1 base from V and 1 base from J, with 4 bases in between. Germline assignment: CDR1 SGHDN and CDR2 FVKESK. The CDR3 region is CASSQGRNTEAFF. DNA for the CDR3: TGTGCCAGCAGCCAAGGCAGGAACACTGAAGCTTTCTTT.

The chain has TRBV25-1 and TRBJ2-1; D gene unclear. The V end lost 3 bases, the J end lost 8 bases, and 8 bases lay between the germline ends. CDR3 length: 12 residues. Germline V lookup: CDR1 MGHDK, CDR2 SYGVNS. The CDR3 sequence is CASSELVDEQFF. The CDR3 region has the DNA TGTGCCAGCAGTGAGTTGGTGGATGAGCAGTTCTTC.

Details on this clone: At the DNA level, this CDR3 is encoded by other sequences in the same sample as well. The rearrangement joins TRBV19 to TRBJ2-7; no clear D. Germline CDR1 reads LNHDA; CDR2 reads SQIVND (reference sequence). The CDR3 is 13 residues long. V lost 4 bases, J lost 0 bases, and 7 bases lay in between. In nucleotides, the CDR3 is TGTGCCAGTAGTAAGTCATCCTCCTACGAGCAGTACTTC. It codes for CASSKSSSYEQYF.

The rearrangement uses TRBV18 and TRBJ2-5; 10 bases align to TRBD2. In germline, CDR1 is KGHSH, CDR2 LQKENI. The CDR3 is 16 amino acids. V dropped 2 bases and J dropped 4; count of bases not matched to a gene: 7. CDR3 amino acids: CASSPGLAGEGETQYF. The CDR3 DNA follows: TGTGCCAGCTCACCAGGGCTAGCGGGAGAGGGAGAGACCCAGTACTTC.

This sequence joins TRBV25-1 and TRBJ1-5; the D gene is possibly TRBD1 (5 bases). Trimming left V 6 bases short and J 7 bases short, with 16 bases between. CDR1 is MGHDK and CDR2 is SYGVNS in the germline V gene. The CDR3 has 14 amino acids. The CDR3 sequence is CASSPGTQRQPQHF. The CDR3 DNA reads as TGTGCCAGCAGCCCAGGGACCCAAAGACAGCCCCAGCATTTT.

This chain connects TRBV27 to TRBJ2-1, with 9 bases matching TRBD2. Germline values: CDR1 MNHEY, CDR2 SMNVEV (reference sequence). CDR3 length: 15 residues. J gave up 5 bases and V 5 bases, and 7 bases lay outside the gene matches. CDR3 sequence reads: CASSGREGLNNEQFF. The CDR3, as DNA: TGTGCCAGCAGTGGGCGGGAGGGCCTGAACAATGAGCAGTTCTTC.

The genes are TRBV7-9 and TRBJ2-2; unclear D gene. The CDR3 consists of 16 residues. Per the germline V gene, CDR1 is SEHNR and CDR2 is FQNEAQ (reference sequence). V was trimmed by 7 bases and J by 1 base, leaving 16 bases between them. The CDR3 here is CASTQTGGLNTGELFF. The DNA for the CDR3 is TGTGCCAGCACCCAAACGGGTGGCCTGAACACCGGGGAGCTGTTTTTT.

The chain joins TRBV7-9 to TRBJ2-1; TRBD2 matches 10 bases. Germline CDR1 reads SEHNR; CDR2 reads FQNEAQ (reference sequence). This CDR3 region has 16 residues. Losses at the gene ends were 5 bases for V and 9 bases for J; bases not matched to a gene: 13. CDR3 coding DNA: TGTGCCAGCAGCCCCAGACCGCTAGCGGGAGTCAGTGAGCAGTTCTTC. Translated: CASSPRPLAGVSEQFF.

This clone occurred once. The V call is TRBV10-2, the J call TRBJ2-1, with a tentative D call TRBD2 (6 bases). Germline values: CDR1 WSHSY, CDR2 SAAADI. The CDR3 has 18 residues. V shed 1 base and J shed 1 base, with 17 bases lying between them. The CDR3 DNA reads TGCGCCAGCAGTGAGTTTGTATGGAGGGAGGTGTCCTACAATGAGCAGTTCTTC. Its translation: CASSEFVWREVSYNEQFF.

This chain links TRBV15 with TRBJ2-2; TRBD1 agrees at 7 bases. V shed 5 bases and J 4 bases; nucleotides not matched to a gene: 4. The CDR3 loop spans 14 amino acids. The V gene's germline CDR1 is LNHNV and CDR2 YYDKDF (reference sequence). For the CDR3, the DNA is TGTGCCACCAGCGACAGGGTGACCACCGGGGAGCTGTTTTTT. Its translation: CATSDRVTTGELFF.

The chain joins TRBV4-3 to TRBJ2-1; D is unresolved. Trimming took off 0 bases at V and 10 bases at J, with 10 bases between the two ends. Germline V gene sequence: CDR1 LGHNA, CDR2 YSLEER. The CDR3 length is 13 residues. CDR3 nucleotide sequence: TGCGCCAGCAGCCAAGATCGGAGTTGGGAGCAGTTCTTC. This encodes CASSQDRSWEQFF.

The chain uses TRBV11-2 and TRBJ2-7, with unresolved D. Germline V gives CDR1 SGHAT, CDR2 FQNNGV. Trimming took off 5 bases at V and 1 base at J, with 9 bases between the two ends. The CDR3 spans 13 residues. In DNA, the CDR3 is TGTGCCAGCAGCCCCCTGGAATCCTACGAGCAGTACTTC. It codes for CASSPLESYEQYF. Looking up the rest from reference TRBV11-2 and TRBJ2-7 gives the full variable domain: EAGVAQSPRYKIIEKRQSVAFWCNPISGHATLYWYQQILGQGPKLLIQFQNNGVVDDSQLPKDRFSAERLKGVDSTLKIQPAKLEDSAVYLCASSPLESYEQYFGPGTRLTVT.

The rearrangement uses TRBV19 and TRBJ2-3; TRBD2 matches 7 bases. Germline V gene lookup returns CDR1 LNHDA and CDR2 SQIVND (reference sequence). The CDR3 contains 16 residues. With V trimmed by 2 bases and J by 4 bases, 9 bases remained unmatched. The CDR3 DNA reads as TGTGCCAGTAGTATATCCCCCGGACTAGGAGCAGATACGCAGTATTTT. Translation gives CASSISPGLGADTQYF.

This chain links TRBV7-2 with TRBJ2-7; D remains unclear. The V end lost 2 bases, the J end lost 2 bases, and 7 bases lay between the germline ends. This CDR3 has 13 residues. CDR1 and CDR2 from the germline V gene are SGHTA and FQGNSA. The CDR3 nucleotides are TGTGCCAGCAGCTTAAACGTCCCCTACGAGCAGTACTTC. This gives the protein CASSLNVPYEQYF.

This chain uses TRBV7-6 with TRBJ2-1; TRBD1 is a possible D gene (5 bases). The CDR3 spans 16 residues. Germline V lookup: CDR1 SGHVS, CDR2 FNYEAQ. The V and J ends lost 11 bases and 5 bases respectively, with 25 bases between them. CDR3 in DNA: TGTGCCCCCAGCTCGACCCTCAGGGAATCGGACAATGAGCAGTTCTTC. Residues: CAPSSTLRESDNEQFF.

The CDR3 region is CASSKARGGAPMNNEQFF. The CDR3 nucleotides are TGTGCCAGCAGCAAAGCAAGAGGAGGGGCTCCGATGAACAATGAGCAGTTCTTC. The genes are TRBV21-1 and TRBJ2-1; the table's D call of TRBD2 was not tested on the DNA. TRBV21-1 is assigned pseudogene status. The CDR3 sequence is 18 residues long.